This T cell receptor (beta chain) emerged from a study of T cells expressing NK-cell markers. Overall study results and limits: Clones of NKG2C+ T cells that had expanded were of unclear HCMV specificity. In about six donors, dominant NKG2C+ clonotypes were roughly 1.0-8% of CD8+ T cells. Topping the CD3+CD56-NKG2C+ fraction as well were these clonotypes, in a few donors.

A 5'RACE template switching approach incorporating UMIs was used to make TCR beta cDNA. TCRdb re-called the 5' RACE reads and shows each CDR3 protein once, DNA omitted. Here the sample table reports 200,000 to 300,000 distinct CDR3 sequences. As for this clonotype: The antigen is undetermined.

The sequenced sample consisted of blood T cells: a sorted CD56 or NKG2C T cell subset, CD4+ or CD8+ T cells, or bulk PBMC T cells (not recorded which). This receptor was obtained from a man younger than 35 in good health.

The CDR3 loop reads CSVAPGTNEQYF. V usage is TRBV29-1 and J usage is TRBJ2-7; the D call of TRBD2 rests on TCRdb alone, since no DNA is present to check it. Germline CDR1 is SQVTM and CDR2 is ANQGSEA. The CDR3 loop spans 12 amino acids.